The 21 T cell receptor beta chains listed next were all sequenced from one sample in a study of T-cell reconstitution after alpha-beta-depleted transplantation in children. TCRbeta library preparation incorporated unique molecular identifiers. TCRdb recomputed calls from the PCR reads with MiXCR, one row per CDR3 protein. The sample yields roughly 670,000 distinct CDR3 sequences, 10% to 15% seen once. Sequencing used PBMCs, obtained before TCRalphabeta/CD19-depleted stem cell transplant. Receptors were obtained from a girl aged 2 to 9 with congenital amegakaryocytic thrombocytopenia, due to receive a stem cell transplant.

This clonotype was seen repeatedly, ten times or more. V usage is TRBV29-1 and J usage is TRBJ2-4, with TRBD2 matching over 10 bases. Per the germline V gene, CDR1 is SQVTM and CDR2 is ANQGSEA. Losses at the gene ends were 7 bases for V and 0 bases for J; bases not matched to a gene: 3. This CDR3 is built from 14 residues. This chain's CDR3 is CSASSGRAKNIQYF. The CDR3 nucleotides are TGCAGCGCATCTAGCGGGAGAGCCAAAAACATTCAGTACTTC.

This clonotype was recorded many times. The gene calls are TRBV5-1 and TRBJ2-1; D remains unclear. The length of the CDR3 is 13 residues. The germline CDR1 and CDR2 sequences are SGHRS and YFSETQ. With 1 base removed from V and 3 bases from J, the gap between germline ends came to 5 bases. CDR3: CASSLLDYNEQFF. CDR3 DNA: TGCGCCAGCAGCTTGTTAGACTACAATGAGCAGTTCTTC.

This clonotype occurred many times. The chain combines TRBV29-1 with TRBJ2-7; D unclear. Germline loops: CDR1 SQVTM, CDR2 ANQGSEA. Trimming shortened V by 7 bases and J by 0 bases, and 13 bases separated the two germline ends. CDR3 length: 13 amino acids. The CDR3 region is CSATDTRSYEQYF. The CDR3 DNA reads TGCAGCGCCACAGACACCCGCTCCTACGAGCAGTACTTC.

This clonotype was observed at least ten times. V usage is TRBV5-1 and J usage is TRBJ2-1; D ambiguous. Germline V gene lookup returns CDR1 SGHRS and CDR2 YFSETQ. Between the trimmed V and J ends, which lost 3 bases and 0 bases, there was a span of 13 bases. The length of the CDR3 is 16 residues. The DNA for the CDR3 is TGCGCCAGCAGCTCTATCATAAAACCCTCCTACAATGAGCAGTTCTTC. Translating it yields CASSSIIKPSYNEQFF. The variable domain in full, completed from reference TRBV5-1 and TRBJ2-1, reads KAGVTQTPRYLIKTRGQQVTLSCSPISGHRSVSWYQQTPGQGLQFLFEYFSETQRNKGNFPGRFSGRQFSNSRSEMNVSTLELGDSALYLCASSSIIKPSYNEQFFGPGTRLTVL.

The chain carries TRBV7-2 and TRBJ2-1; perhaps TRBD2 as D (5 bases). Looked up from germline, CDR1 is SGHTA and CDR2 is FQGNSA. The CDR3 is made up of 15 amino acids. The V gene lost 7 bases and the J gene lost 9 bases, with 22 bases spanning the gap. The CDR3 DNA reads TGTGCCAGCAACCATCTGCGCGGGCAAAGCGGTGAGCAGTTCTTC. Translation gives CASNHLRGQSGEQFF.

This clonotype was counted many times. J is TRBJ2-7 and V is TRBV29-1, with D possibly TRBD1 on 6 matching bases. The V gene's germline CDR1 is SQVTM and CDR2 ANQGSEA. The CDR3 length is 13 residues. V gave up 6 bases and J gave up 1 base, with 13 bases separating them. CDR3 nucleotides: TGCAGCGTCTTAACCGGACAGTCCTACGAGCAGTACTTC. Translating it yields CSVLTGQSYEQYF.

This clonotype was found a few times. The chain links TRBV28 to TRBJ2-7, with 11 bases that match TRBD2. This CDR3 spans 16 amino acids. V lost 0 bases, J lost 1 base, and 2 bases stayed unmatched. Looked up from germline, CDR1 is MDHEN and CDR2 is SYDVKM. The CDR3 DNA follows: TGTGCCAGCAGTTTATGGGGACTAGCGGATTCCTACGAGCAGTACTTC. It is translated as CASSLWGLADSYEQYF.

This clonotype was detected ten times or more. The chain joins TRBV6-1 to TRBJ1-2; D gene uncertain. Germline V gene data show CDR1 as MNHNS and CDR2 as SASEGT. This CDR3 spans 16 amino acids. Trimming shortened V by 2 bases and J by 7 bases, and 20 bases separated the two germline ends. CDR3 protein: CASSETIDSSGGGYTF. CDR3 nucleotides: TGTGCCAGCAGTGAAACCATCGACTCATCAGGAGGTGGCTACACCTTC.

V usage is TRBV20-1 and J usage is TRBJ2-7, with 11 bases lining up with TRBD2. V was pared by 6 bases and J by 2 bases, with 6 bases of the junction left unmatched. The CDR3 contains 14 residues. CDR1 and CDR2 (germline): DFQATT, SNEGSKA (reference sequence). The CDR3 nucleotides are TGCAGTGCCGCAGGGACTAGCGGAACCTACGAGCAGTACTTC. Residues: CSAAGTSGTYEQYF.

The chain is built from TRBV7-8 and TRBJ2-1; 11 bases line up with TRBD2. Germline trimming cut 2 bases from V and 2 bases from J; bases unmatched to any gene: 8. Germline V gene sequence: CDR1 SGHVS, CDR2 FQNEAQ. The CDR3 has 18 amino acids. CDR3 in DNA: TGTGCCAGCAGCTTAATGGCTAGCGGGAGGCCCACCTACAATGAGCAGTTCTTC. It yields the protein CASSLMASGRPTYNEQFF.

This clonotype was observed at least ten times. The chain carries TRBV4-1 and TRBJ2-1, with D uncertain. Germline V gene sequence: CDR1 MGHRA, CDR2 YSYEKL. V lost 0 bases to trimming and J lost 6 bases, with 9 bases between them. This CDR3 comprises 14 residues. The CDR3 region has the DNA TGCGCCAGCAGCCAAGAAGGCCCCGGCAATGAGCAGTTCTTC. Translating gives CASSQEGPGNEQFF.

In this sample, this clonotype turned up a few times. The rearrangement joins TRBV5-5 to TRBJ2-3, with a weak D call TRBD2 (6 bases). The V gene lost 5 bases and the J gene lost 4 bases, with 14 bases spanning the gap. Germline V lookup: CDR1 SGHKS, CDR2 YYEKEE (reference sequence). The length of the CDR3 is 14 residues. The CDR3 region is CASRREPGSDTQYF. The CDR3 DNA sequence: TGTGCCAGCAGACGGGAGCCGGGATCAGATACGCAGTATTTT.

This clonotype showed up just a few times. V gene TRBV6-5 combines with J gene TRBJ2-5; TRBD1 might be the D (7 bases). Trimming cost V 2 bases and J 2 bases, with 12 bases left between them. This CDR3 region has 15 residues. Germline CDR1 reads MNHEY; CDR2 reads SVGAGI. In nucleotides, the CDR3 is TGTGCCAGCAGTTACGGGGCAGGGGGGCAAGAGACCCAGTACTTC. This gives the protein CASSYGAGGQETQYF.

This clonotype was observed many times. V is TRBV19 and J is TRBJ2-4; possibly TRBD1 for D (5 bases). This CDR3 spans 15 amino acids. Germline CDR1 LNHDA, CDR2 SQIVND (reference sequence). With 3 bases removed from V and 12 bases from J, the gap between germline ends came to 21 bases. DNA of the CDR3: TGTGCCAGTAGTATTACGGACAACCCCTACGATAGTCAGTACTTC. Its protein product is CASSITDNPYDSQYF.

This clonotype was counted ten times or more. The DNA for the CDR3 is TGTGCCAGCAGTTTGAGGACCTACGAGCAGTACTTC. Protein: CASSLRTYEQYF. The J gene is TRBJ2-7, the V gene TRBV12-3 or TRBV12-4; the D is unclear. The CDR3 runs to 12 residues. Trimming shortened V by 3 bases and J by 2 bases, and 5 bases separated the two germline ends.

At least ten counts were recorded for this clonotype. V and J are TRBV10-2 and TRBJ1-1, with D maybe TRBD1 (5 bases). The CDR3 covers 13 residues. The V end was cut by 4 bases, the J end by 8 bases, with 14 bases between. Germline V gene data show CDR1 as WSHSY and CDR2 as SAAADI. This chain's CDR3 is CASSVVLGREAFF. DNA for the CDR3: TGCGCCAGCAGTGTGGTGTTGGGGCGGGAAGCTTTCTTT.

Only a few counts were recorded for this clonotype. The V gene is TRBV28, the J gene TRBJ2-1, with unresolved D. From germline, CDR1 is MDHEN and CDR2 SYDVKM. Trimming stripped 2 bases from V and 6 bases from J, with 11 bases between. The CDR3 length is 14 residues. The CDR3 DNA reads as TGTGCCAGCAGTTTAGGCCAGTCTCTCAATGAGCAGTTCTTC. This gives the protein CASSLGQSLNEQFF.

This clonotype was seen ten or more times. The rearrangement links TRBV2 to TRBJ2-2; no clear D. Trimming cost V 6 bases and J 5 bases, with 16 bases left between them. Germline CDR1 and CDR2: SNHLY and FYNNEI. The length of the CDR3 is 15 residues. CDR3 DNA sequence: TGTGCCAGCAGGCAACACGACCAAAGGACCGGGGAGCTGTTTTTT. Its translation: CASRQHDQRTGELFF. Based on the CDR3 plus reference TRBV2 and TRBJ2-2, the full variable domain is EPEVTQTPSHQVTQMGQEVILRCVPISNHLYFYWYRQILGQKVEFLVSFYNNEISEKSEIFDDQFSVERPDGSNFTLKIRSTKLEDSAMYFCASRQHDQRTGELFFGEGSRLTVL.

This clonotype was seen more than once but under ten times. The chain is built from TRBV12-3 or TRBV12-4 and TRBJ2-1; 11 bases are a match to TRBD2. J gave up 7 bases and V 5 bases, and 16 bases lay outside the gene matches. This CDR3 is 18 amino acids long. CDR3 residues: CASSLPPSLAGAWNEQFF. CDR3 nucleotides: TGTGCCAGCAGTCTCCCCCCCTCACTAGCGGGAGCTTGGAATGAGCAGTTCTTC.

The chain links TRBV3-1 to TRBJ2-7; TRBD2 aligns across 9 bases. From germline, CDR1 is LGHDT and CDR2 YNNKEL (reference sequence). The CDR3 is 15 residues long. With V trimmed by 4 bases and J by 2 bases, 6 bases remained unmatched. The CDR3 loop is CASSPLAGVPYEQYF. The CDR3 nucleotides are TGTGCCAGCAGCCCCTTAGCGGGAGTACCCTACGAGCAGTACTTC.

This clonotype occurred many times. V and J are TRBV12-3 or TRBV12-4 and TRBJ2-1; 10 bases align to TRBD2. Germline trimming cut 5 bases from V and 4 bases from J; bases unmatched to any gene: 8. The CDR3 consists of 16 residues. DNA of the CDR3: TGTGCCAGCAGTCCCGGGGCTAGCGGGGGATACAATGAGCAGTTCTTC. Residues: CASSPGASGGYNEQFF.